Below are 32 T cell receptor beta chains sequenced from a single sample in a study of blood T cell repertoires in COVID-19 (dated by TCRdb to the early 2020s). The method behind the library was the immunoSEQ multiplex PCR assay. Entries here come from immuneACCESS through TCRdb and include only in-frame sequences with V and J called. Some clones fail to appear in such tables; in the studies checked, an unresolved V gene covers under half of the shortfall, and the cause of the remainder is unknown. The sample table shows some 170,000 clones, and 65% to 80% are seen once. The top ten clones comprise less than 9.5% of the sample. Specimen: peripheral blood. The origin of the receptors is a man aged 60-69 years with acute or convalescent COVID-19.

The chain recombines TRBV19 with TRBJ1-1; TRBD1 matches 10 bases. The J segment lost 6 bases and the V segment lost 7 bases, leaving 14 bases of the junction unmatched. Germline V lookup: CDR1 LNHDA, CDR2 SQIVND (reference sequence). The CDR3 runs 16 residues. Here the CDR3 DNA reads TGTGCCAGTATGCCCGGGACAGGGGTTTCGAGAGCTGAAGCTTTCTTT. Its translation: CASMPGTGVSRAEAFF.

The genes are TRBV2 and TRBJ2-2; 7 nucleotides line up with TRBD2. There are 15 residues in the CDR3. V shed 6 bases and J 1 base; nucleotides not matched to a gene: 5. The germline gives CDR1 SNHLY, CDR2 FYNNEI. CDR3 in DNA: TGTGCCAGCAGGTCGACTAGCAGGAACACCGGGGAGCTGTTTTTT. Amino acid sequence: CASRSTSRNTGELFF. The whole variable domain, remainder taken from reference TRBV2 and TRBJ2-2, is EPEVTQTPSHQVTQMGQEVILRCVPISNHLYFYWYRQILGQKVEFLVSFYNNEISEKSEIFDDQFSVERPDGSNFTLKIRSTKLEDSAMYFCASRSTSRNTGELFFGEGSRLTVL.

This clone was seen a handful of times. The chain has TRBV20-1 and TRBJ2-7; 10 bases line up with TRBD1. The V gene's germline CDR1 is DFQATT and CDR2 SNEGSKA (reference sequence). The J segment lost 6 bases and the V segment lost 3 bases, leaving 8 bases of the junction unmatched. The CDR3 contains 14 residues. The CDR3 coding sequence is TGCAGTGCTAGTAGACAGGGGGCATACGGCGAGCAGTACTTC. Translated, it gives CSASRQGAYGEQYF.

The rearrangement uses TRBV4-3 and TRBJ2-7, with 9 positions matching TRBD2. CDR1 is LGHNA and CDR2 is YSLEER in the germline V gene. V dropped 3 bases and J dropped 9; count of bases not matched to a gene: 18. This CDR3 has 17 residues. The CDR3 loop is CASSQGVAGDPTTVQYF. The CDR3 DNA sequence: TGCGCCAGCAGCCAGGGCGTAGCGGGGGACCCAACAACGGTGCAGTACTTC.

This clone was detected only a few times. The V gene is TRBV30, the J gene TRBJ2-1, with TRBD1 matching over 7 bases. The J segment lost 4 bases and the V segment lost 1 base, leaving 4 bases of the junction unmatched. CDR3 size: 14 residues. The germline gives CDR1 GTSNPN, CDR2 SVGIG (reference sequence). For the CDR3, the DNA is TGTGCCTGGAGTGGCGACAGGGCATACAATGAGCAGTTCTTC. Protein sequence: CAWSGDRAYNEQFF.

The chain employs TRBV30 and TRBJ1-1; the D gene is possibly TRBD1 (5 bases). The CDR3 is made up of 15 amino acids. The V end was cut by 3 bases, the J end by 1 base, with 15 bases between. Germline CDR1 and CDR2: GTSNPN and SVGIG (reference sequence). CDR3 sequence: CAWRRGRAENTEAFF. The CDR3 bases are TGTGCCTGGAGAAGGGGCAGGGCCGAGAACACTGAAGCTTTCTTT. The entire variable domain, with the rest obtained from reference TRBV30 and TRBJ1-1, is as follows: SQTIHQWPATLVQPVGSPLSLECTVEGTSNPNLYWYRQAAGRGLQLLFYSVGIGQISSEVPQNLSASRPQDRQFILSSKKLLLSDSGFYLCAWRRGRAENTEAFFGQGTRLTVV.

This chain links TRBV6-5 with TRBJ2-7; perhaps TRBD2 as D (5 bases). The CDR3 length is 13 residues. V lost 7 bases to trimming and J lost 2 bases, with 12 bases between them. Germline V CDR1 and CDR2: MNHEY, SVGAGI. The CDR3 sequence: CASISRVTYEQYF. CDR3 sequence (DNA): TGTGCCAGCATTTCGAGGGTAACCTACGAGCAGTACTTC.

The chain is built from TRBV12-3 or TRBV12-4 and TRBJ2-7; D uncertain. The CDR3 spans 12 residues. V dropped 3 bases and J dropped 5 bases, with 8 bases sitting between them. CDR3 loop: CASSFSPHEQYF. The CDR3 region has the DNA TGTGCCAGCAGTTTTAGTCCCCACGAGCAGTACTTC.

The J gene is TRBJ1-1, the V gene TRBV11-2; a possible D gene is TRBD1 (5 bases). Germline loops: CDR1 SGHAT, CDR2 FQNNGV. The CDR3 totals 16 residues. Trimming pared 2 bases from V and 5 bases from J, leaving 18 bases between. The CDR3 coding sequence is TGTGCCAGCAGCTTACAGGGACCACGGGGGGGGACTGAAGCTTTCTTT. It codes for CASSLQGPRGGTEAFF.

The genes are TRBV3-1 (or the pseudogene TRBV3-2) and TRBJ2-7; D might be TRBD1 (5 bases). V was trimmed by 1 base and J by 4 bases, leaving 14 bases between them. Germline CDR1 LGHDT, CDR2 YNNKEL (reference sequence). The CDR3 extends over 15 amino acids. The CDR3 is CASSQGGSFEYEQYF. The CDR3 DNA reads as TGTGCCAGCAGCCAAGGGGGCAGCTTCGAATACGAGCAGTACTTC.

Of note for this clone: This sample includes further DNA sequences coding for the same CDR3. The V call is TRBV2, the J call TRBJ1-3; 9 bases line up with TRBD1. Per the germline V gene, CDR1 is SNHLY and CDR2 is FYNNEI. V lost 4 bases and J lost 4; bases outside the gene matches: 2. CDR3 length: 14 amino acids. Here the CDR3 reads CASSAGTGGNTIYF. CDR3 in DNA: TGTGCCAGCAGTGCCGGGACAGGGGGAAACACCATATATTTT. The full variable domain, in which reference TRBV2 and TRBJ1-3 provide the parts outside the CDR3, is EPEVTQTPSHQVTQMGQEVILRCVPISNHLYFYWYRQILGQKVEFLVSFYNNEISEKSEIFDDQFSVERPDGSNFTLKIRSTKLEDSAMYFCASSAGTGGNTIYFGEGSWLTVV.

The V and J genes are TRBV4-3 and TRBJ1-2, with 9 positions matching TRBD1. Germline CDR1 reads LGHNA; CDR2 reads YSLEER. This CDR3 contains 14 residues. Trimming cost V 4 bases and J 4 bases; bases outside gene matches: 4. The CDR3 nucleotides read TGCGCCAGCAGCCCGGACAGGGGTCTCTATGGCTACACCTTC. It specifies CASSPDRGLYGYTF.

At least ten counts were recorded for this clone. The CDR3 DNA reads as TGTGCCAGCAGCAGGGACAGCTTAAACTATGGCTACACCTTC. Protein sequence: CASSRDSLNYGYTF. The rearrangement links TRBV5-4 to TRBJ1-2, with TRBD1 matching over 7 bases. The ends lost 4 bases at V and 2 bases at J; junction bases unmatched: 5. Germline V lookup: CDR1 SGHNT, CDR2 YYREEE (reference sequence). The CDR3 is 14 residues long.

This sequence joins TRBV27 and TRBJ2-5; 7 bases are a match to TRBD1. The CDR3 extends over 16 amino acids. The V gene's germline CDR1 is MNHEY and CDR2 SMNVEV (reference sequence). Trimming cost V 6 bases and J 1 base; bases outside gene matches: 11. The CDR3 bases are TGTGCCAGCAGATCCTACAGGGGAAGTGGCCAAGAGACCCAGTACTTC. The encoded protein is CASRSYRGSGQETQYF.

V and J are TRBV7-5 and TRBJ2-7; the DNA was not used to check the table's D call, TRBD2. TRBV7-5 corresponds to a pseudogene. CDR3 length: 16 amino acids. CDR3: CARSLSPNRGYHEQYF. CDR3 coding DNA: TGTGCCAGAAGCTTAAGCCCGAATCGGGGTTACCACGAGCAGTACTTC.

This chain links TRBV4-1 with TRBJ2-7; D might be TRBD2 (6 bases). Germline CDR1 and CDR2: MGHRA and YSYEKL. The CDR3 has 15 residues. Trimming took 5 bases from V and 3 from J, leaving 17 bases between them. In DNA form, the CDR3 reads TGCGCCAGCAGCTACCGGGACTTTTCGAGCTACGAGCAGTACTTC. Its protein product is CASSYRDFSSYEQYF.

V gene TRBV25-1 combines with J gene TRBJ2-7; 7 nucleotides match TRBD2. Germline loops: CDR1 MGHDK, CDR2 SYGVNS. With 5 bases clipped from V and 1 base from J, the junction kept 5 bases outside the gene matches. The CDR3 loop spans 14 amino acids. The CDR3 reads CASSSLGGSYEQYF. In DNA, the CDR3 is TGTGCCAGCAGTTCCTTGGGGGGGTCCTACGAGCAGTACTTC.

This clone was observed once. V is TRBV4-2 and J is TRBJ2-3, with TRBD2 matching 12 bases. The V gene's germline CDR1 is LGHNA and CDR2 YNFKEQ. Unmatched junction bases numbered 7, after V lost 4 bases and J lost 2 bases. The CDR3 has 17 amino acids. CDR3: CASSPQGLAGSTDTQYF. CDR3 nucleotide sequence: TGTGCCAGCAGCCCTCAGGGACTAGCGGGCTCCACAGATACGCAGTATTTT.

This clone was counted once. The CDR3 nucleotides are TGTGCCAGCAGTTCTCGGGGAGGCGATACGCAGTATTTT. Translation gives CASSSRGGDTQYF. The chain is built from TRBV12-3 or TRBV12-4 and TRBJ2-3; D may be TRBD2 (6 bases). The CDR3 loop spans 13 amino acids. V was pared by 4 bases and J by 6 bases, with 11 bases between.

The chain links TRBV9 to TRBJ2-3; D possibly corresponds to TRBD2 (5 bases). The CDR3 extends over 14 amino acids. The V end lost 2 bases, the J end lost 8 bases, and 15 bases lay between the germline ends. Germline V gene lookup returns CDR1 SGDLS and CDR2 YYNGEE. CDR3 protein: CASSVKSLGGTQYF. DNA for the CDR3: TGTGCCAGCAGCGTGAAATCGCTCGGAGGTACGCAGTATTTT.

The chain carries TRBV6-6 and TRBJ1-1; possible D gene TRBD1, 6 bases. The CDR3 has 12 amino acids. V dropped 9 bases and J dropped 3 bases, with 11 bases sitting between them. Germline-derived CDR1 and CDR2 are MNHNY and SVGAGI (reference sequence). CDR3: CASNQGHTEAFF. The CDR3 DNA reads as TGTGCCAGTAACCAGGGGCACACTGAAGCTTTCTTT.

The chain joins TRBV6-1 to TRBJ2-2; 13 bases match TRBD2. Germline CDR1 MNHNS, CDR2 SASEGT. After removal of 0 bases from V and 2 bases from J, the junction contained 3 bases not matched to a gene. The CDR3 length is 18 residues. CDR3 region: CASSEARLAGGNTGELFF. The CDR3 DNA follows: TGTGCCAGCAGTGAAGCAAGACTAGCGGGGGGCAACACCGGGGAGCTGTTTTTT.

The chain employs TRBV6-5 and TRBJ1-1; D may be TRBD1 (5 bases). Trimming pared 7 bases from V and 1 base from J, leaving 13 bases between. This CDR3 spans 14 amino acids. Germline V lookup: CDR1 MNHEY, CDR2 SVGAGI. DNA for the CDR3: TGTGCCAGCACCCGGGACTGGGAGAACACTGAAGCTTTCTTT. This encodes CASTRDWENTEAFF.

The V gene is TRBV19, the J gene TRBJ2-5; 10 nucleotides match TRBD1. The CDR3 spans 12 residues. V lost 7 bases, J lost 5 bases, and 1 base stayed unmatched. The germline V gene has CDR1 LNHDA and CDR2 SQIVND (reference sequence). The CDR3 region has the DNA TGTGCCAGTATGGGACAGGGGGAGACCCAGTACTTC. This sequence encodes CASMGQGETQYF.

The chain is built from TRBV24-1 and TRBJ2-5, with 8 bases identical to TRBD2. There are 16 residues in the CDR3. Germline CDR1 and CDR2: KGHDR and SFDVKD. The trim removed 2 bases at V and 7 bases at J, leaving 11 bases unmatched. CDR3: CATSDSSGGLSGTQYF. CDR3 bases: TGTGCCACCAGTGATTCGAGCGGGGGCCTGAGCGGGACCCAGTACTTC.

This clone was observed a handful of times. The chain is built from TRBV7-9 and TRBJ1-1; D remains unclear. The CDR3 is 15 amino acids. Trimming cost V 5 bases and J 1 base, with 14 bases left between them. Germline loops: CDR1 SEHNR, CDR2 FQNEAQ (reference sequence). The CDR3 sequence is CASSVLGRENTEAFF. Written as DNA, the CDR3 is TGTGCCAGCAGCGTACTCGGACGGGAGAACACTGAAGCTTTCTTT.

This clone was seen only a few times. This chain uses TRBV30 with TRBJ1-5, with 7 bases lining up with TRBD1. Per germline, CDR1 GTSNPN and CDR2 SVGIG (reference sequence). Trimming took 0 bases from V and 7 from J; bases not matched to a gene: 12. This CDR3 has 16 amino acids. CDR3 sequence (DNA): TGTGCCTGGAGTGTATCTATTAACAGGGGTTTGCAGCCCCAGCATTTT. Protein: CAWSVSINRGLQPQHF.

The rearrangement links TRBV3-1 (or the pseudogene TRBV3-2) to TRBJ1-2; no clear D. Trimming stripped 0 bases from V and 4 bases from J, with 6 bases between. Germline CDR1 reads LGHDT; CDR2 reads YNNKEL (reference sequence). This CDR3 contains 13 residues. The CDR3 sequence is CASSQDSGYGYTF. For the CDR3, the DNA is TGTGCCAGCAGCCAAGACAGTGGCTATGGCTACACCTTC.

J is TRBJ1-1 and V is TRBV27, with D tentatively TRBD1 (6 bases). Germline V gene lookup returns CDR1 MNHEY and CDR2 SMNVEV (reference sequence). V gave up 2 bases and J gave up 3 bases, with 10 bases separating them. The CDR3 spans 14 residues. CDR3 in amino acids: CASSLQGSDTEAFF. In nucleotides, the CDR3 is TGTGCCAGCAGTTTACAGGGGTCTGACACTGAAGCTTTCTTT.

The rearrangement joins TRBV11-2 to TRBJ1-6; 8 positions agree with TRBD1. Germline V CDR1 and CDR2: SGHAT, FQNNGV. This CDR3 comprises 16 residues. V was clipped by 2 bases and J by 14 bases; unmatched bases: 14. CDR3 in DNA: TGTGCCAGCAGCTTATACGTCAGCAGGGGGCCGGAATCCCTCCACTTT. It codes for CASSLYVSRGPESLHF.

This rearrangement joins TRBV6-5 to TRBJ1-6; the D is unclear. CDR3 length: 12 residues. Trimming stripped 0 bases from V and 14 bases from J, with 8 bases between. CDR1 and CDR2 from the germline V gene are MNHEY and SVGAGI. The CDR3 spells CASSYSAGTLHF. CDR3 in DNA: TGTGCCAGCAGTTACTCGGCGGGGACCCTCCACTTT.

This clone was seen more than once but under ten times. This specimen includes other DNA sequences encoding the same CDR3. The chain has TRBV5-1 and TRBJ1-2; possibly TRBD1 for D (6 bases). The CDR3 sequence is 14 residues long. Germline CDR1 SGHRS, CDR2 YFSETQ. Trimming pared 4 bases from V and 4 bases from J, leaving 14 bases between. CDR3 protein: CASSPGQTIYGYTF. As DNA, the CDR3 is TGCGCCAGCAGCCCCGGACAGACCATCTATGGCTACACCTTC.